Listed here is a single T cell receptor beta chain. What it binds is unknown. The stimulus was an HIV-1 Gag 15-mer peptide pool, 0.85 to 1 ug/peptide/mL. Memory cells lacking CD40L and CD69 with high CD45RO were sorted. Undetectable plasma HIV-1 RNA below 50 copies/mL lasted at least 4 years. Before stimulation, PBMCs underwent CD8+ T cell depletion. The data originate from a study of persistence of HIV-infected CD4 T cells. Background on the study: The sample holds CD4+ T cells responsive to CMV or HIV-1 Gag. Study results and limitations: Rare CMV-responding cells carrying HIV-1 proviruses were not analyzed separately for TCR.

V lost 0 bases to trimming and J lost 2 bases, with 3 bases between them. CDR1 is SSHAT and CDR2 is FNYEAQ in the germline V gene (reference sequence). CDR3 length: 13 residues. The libraries were made with immunoSEQ version 4 in survey mode. The repertoire was sequenced with immunoSEQ multiplex PCR; TCRdb's copy has only in-frame clones and lacks some. The table includes approximately 65,000 clones, roughly 75% detected once. The sequencing here drew on CD4+ T cells sorted from PBMCs after 18-hour stimulation, taken from a patient who received antiretroviral therapy. The chain joins TRBV7-7 to TRBJ2-3; D unresolved. The receptor was isolated from an adult man with HIV who was CMV-seropositive. The CDR3 protein is CASSLALTDTQYF. The DNA of the CDR3 is TGTGCCAGCAGCTTAGCTCTCACAGATACGCAGTATTTT. The entire variable domain, with the rest obtained from reference TRBV7-7 and TRBJ2-3, is as follows: GAGVSQSPRYKVTKRGQDVTLRCDPISSHATLYWYQQALGQGPEFLTYFNYEAQPDKSGLPSDRFSAERPEGSISTLTIQRTEQRDSAMYRCASSLALTDTQYFGPGTRLTVL.